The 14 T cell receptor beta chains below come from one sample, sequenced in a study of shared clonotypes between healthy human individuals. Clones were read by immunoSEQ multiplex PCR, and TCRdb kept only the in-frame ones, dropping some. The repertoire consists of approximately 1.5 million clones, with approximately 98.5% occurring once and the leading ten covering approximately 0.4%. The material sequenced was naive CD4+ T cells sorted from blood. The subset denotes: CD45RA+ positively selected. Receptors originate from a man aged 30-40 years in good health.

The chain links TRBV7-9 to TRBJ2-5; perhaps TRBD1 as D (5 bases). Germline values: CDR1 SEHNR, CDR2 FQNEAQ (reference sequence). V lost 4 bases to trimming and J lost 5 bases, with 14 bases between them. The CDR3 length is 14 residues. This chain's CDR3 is CASSSEQVWETQYF. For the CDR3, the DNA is TGTGCCAGCAGCTCCGAACAGGTCTGGGAGACCCAGTACTTC.

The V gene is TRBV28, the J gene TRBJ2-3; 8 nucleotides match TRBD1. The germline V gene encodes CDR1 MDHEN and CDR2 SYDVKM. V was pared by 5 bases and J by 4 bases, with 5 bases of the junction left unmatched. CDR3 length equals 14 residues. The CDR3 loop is CASSADRGADTQYF. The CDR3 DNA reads TGTGCCAGCAGTGCCGACAGGGGCGCAGATACGCAGTATTTT.

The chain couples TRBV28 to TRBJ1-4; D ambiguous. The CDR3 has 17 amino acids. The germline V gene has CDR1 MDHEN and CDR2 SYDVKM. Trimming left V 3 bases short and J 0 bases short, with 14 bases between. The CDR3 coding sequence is TGTGCCAGCAGTTTTCCGTCTTACGGTGCAACTAATGAAAAACTGTTTTTT. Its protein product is CASSFPSYGATNEKLFF.

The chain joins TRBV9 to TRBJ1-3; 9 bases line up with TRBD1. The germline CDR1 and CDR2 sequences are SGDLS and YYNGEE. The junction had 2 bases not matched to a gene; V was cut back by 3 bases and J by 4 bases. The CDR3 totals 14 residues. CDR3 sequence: CASSDRGRGNTIYF. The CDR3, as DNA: TGTGCCAGCAGCGACAGGGGGCGCGGAAACACCATATATTTT. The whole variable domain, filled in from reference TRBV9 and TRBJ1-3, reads DSGVTQTPKHLITATGQRVTLRCSPRSGDLSVYWYQQSLDQGLQFLIQYYNGEERAKGNILERFSAQQFPDLHSELNLSSLELGDSALYFCASSDRGRGNTIYFGEGSWLTVV.

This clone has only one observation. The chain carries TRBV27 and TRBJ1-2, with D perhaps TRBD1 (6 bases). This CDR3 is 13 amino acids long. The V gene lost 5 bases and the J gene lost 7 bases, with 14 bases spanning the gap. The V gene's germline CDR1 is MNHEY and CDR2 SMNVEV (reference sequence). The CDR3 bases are TGTGCCAGCAGTCAGACAGGCGAGGCTGGCTACACCTTC. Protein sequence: CASSQTGEAGYTF.

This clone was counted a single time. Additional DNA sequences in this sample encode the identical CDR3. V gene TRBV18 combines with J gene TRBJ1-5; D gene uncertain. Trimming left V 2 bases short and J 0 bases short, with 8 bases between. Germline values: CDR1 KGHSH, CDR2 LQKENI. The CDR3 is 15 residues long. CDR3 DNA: TGTGCCAGCTCACCAGGAACTGGTAGCAATCAGCCCCAGCATTTT. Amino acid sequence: CASSPGTGSNQPQHF.

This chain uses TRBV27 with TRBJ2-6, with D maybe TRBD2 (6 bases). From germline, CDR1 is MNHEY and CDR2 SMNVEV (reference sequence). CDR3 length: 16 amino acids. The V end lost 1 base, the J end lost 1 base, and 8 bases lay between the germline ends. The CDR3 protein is CASSLFGGSGANVLTF. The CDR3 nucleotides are TGTGCCAGCAGTTTATTTGGGGGGTCTGGGGCCAACGTCCTGACTTTC.

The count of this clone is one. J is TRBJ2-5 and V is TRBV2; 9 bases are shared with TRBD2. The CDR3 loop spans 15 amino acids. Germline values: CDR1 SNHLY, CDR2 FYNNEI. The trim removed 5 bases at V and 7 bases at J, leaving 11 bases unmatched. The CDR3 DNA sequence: TGTGCCAGCAGTCCCCTGACTAGCGGTGGCGGGACCCAGTACTTC. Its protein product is CASSPLTSGGGTQYF. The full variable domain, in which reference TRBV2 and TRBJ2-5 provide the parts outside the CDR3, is EPEVTQTPSHQVTQMGQEVILRCVPISNHLYFYWYRQILGQKVEFLVSFYNNEISEKSEIFDDQFSVERPDGSNFTLKIRSTKLEDSAMYFCASSPLTSGGGTQYFGPGTRLLVL.

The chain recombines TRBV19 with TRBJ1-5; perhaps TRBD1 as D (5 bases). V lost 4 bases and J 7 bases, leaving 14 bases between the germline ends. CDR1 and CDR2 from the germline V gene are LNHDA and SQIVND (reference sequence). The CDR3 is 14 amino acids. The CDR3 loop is CASSTPGSRQPQHF. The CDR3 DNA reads TGTGCCAGTAGTACCCCAGGGTCTCGACAGCCCCAGCATTTT.

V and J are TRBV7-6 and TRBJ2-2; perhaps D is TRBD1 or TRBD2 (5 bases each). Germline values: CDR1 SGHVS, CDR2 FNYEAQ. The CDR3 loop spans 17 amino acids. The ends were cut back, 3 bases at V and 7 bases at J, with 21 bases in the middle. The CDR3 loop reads CASSFSRSGTPIGELFF. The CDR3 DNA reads TGTGCCAGCAGCTTTTCCCGATCCGGGACCCCGATCGGGGAGCTGTTTTTT.

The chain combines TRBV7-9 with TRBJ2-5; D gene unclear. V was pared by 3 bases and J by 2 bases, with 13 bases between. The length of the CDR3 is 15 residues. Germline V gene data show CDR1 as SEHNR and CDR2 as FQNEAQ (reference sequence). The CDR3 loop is CASSFTSVPQETQYF. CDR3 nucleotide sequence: TGTGCCAGCAGCTTCACATCCGTACCGCAAGAGACCCAGTACTTC.

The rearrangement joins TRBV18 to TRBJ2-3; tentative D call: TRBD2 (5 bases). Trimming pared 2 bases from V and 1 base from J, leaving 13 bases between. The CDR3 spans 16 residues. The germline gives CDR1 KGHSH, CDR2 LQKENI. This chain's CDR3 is CASSPRPGSGTDTQYF. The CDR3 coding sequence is TGTGCCAGCTCACCAAGACCGGGAAGTGGCACAGATACGCAGTATTTT.

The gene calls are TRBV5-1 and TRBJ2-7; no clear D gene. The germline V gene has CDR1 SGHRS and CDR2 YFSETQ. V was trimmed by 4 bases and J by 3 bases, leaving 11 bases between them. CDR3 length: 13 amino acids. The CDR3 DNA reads TGCGCCAGCAGCCAACAAGACGGCTACGAGCAGTACTTC. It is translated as CASSQQDGYEQYF.

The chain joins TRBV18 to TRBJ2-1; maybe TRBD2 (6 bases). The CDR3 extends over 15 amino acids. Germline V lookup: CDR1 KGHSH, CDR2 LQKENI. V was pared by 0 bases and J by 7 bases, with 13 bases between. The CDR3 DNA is TGTGCCAGCTCACCACCTAGCGGAAGTGGGAATGAGCAGTTCTTC. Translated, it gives CASSPPSGSGNEQFF.